This T cell receptor beta chain was observed in a study of blood T cell repertoires in COVID-19. Study overall: COVID-19 samples collected from the United States, Italy and Spain covered acute and convalescent phases. Nucleic acid was either cDNA or gDNA, and it came from T cells, B-cell-depleted T cells, or PBMCs.

Trimming left V 4 bases short and J 4 bases short, with 13 bases between. The germline gives CDR1 SQVTM, CDR2 ANQGSEA. The CDR3 is 14 residues long. Patients from Seattle were sampled longitudinally, starting during active infection. Authors' data handling: Estimation of nucleated cell counts relied on the amplification of reference gene primers. Assay used: immunoSEQ multiplex PCR; TCRdb lists only in-frame clones, some missing. V and J calls and clone size follow that table, whereas D and trimming were derived from the DNA. The data contain about 250,000 clones, around 82% of them singletons. This TCR came from a person between 65 and 79 years old with COVID-19, enrolled during active disease. The chain is built from TRBV29-1 and TRBJ2-2, with TRBD1 as a possible D gene (5 bases). Specimen: peripheral blood. The DNA of the CDR3 is TGCAGCGTTGGAGCAGGGTCGGCCACCGGGGAGCTGTTTTTT. The encoded protein is CSVGAGSATGELFF.